This TCR beta chain came from a study of cytomegalovirus exposure and HLA in healthy donors. Study findings and constraints: In a later analysis, a missense DCLRE1C variant was linked to TCR beta V- and J-gene trimming. It was assumed in the presence/absence analyses that sequencing depth was roughly uniform across donors. Upon later analysis, HLA-associated TCR beta chains proved more clonally expanded than other, equally common chains. Fewer than 20,000 TCR beta sequences were associated with HLA alleles at 0.05 false discovery rate in a later analysis.

The CDR3 is 17 residues long. Germline V gives CDR1 KGHSH, CDR2 LQKENI. Trimming cost V 3 bases and J 0 bases, with 12 bases left between them. Worth noting for this clone: Antigen unknown.

Primers for the PCR totalled 60 Vbeta and 13 Jbeta. Sequenced by immunoSEQ multiplex PCR; TCRdb stores in-frame clones only, minus some. Here the sample spans hundreds of thousands of clones, around 88% being singletons. The specimen sequenced was PBMCs. This clonotype was sampled from a woman between 18 and 29 years old in good health and CMV-seronegative. J is TRBJ2-6 and V is TRBV18, with TRBD1 as a possible D gene (5 bases). The CDR3 protein is CASSPYQGVSGANVLTF. The DNA for the CDR3 is TGTGCCAGCTCACCTTATCAGGGTGTCTCTGGGGCCAACGTCCTGACTTTC.